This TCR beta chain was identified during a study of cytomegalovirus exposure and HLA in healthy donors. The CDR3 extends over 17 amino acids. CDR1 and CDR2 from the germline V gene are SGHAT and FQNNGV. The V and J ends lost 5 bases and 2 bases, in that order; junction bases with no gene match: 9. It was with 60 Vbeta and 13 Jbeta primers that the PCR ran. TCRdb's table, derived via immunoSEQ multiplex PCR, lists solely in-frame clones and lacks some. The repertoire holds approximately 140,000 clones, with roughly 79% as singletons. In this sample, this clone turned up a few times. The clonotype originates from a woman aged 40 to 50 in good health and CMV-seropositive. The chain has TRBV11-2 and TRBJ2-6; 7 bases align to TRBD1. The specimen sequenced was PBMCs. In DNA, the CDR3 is TGTGCCAGCAGCACCTGGGACAGCTCCGCTGGGGCCAACGTCCTGACTTTC. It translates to CASSTWDSSAGANVLTF.